The 26 T cell receptor beta chains in this list originate from one sample, sequenced in a study of shared clonotypes between healthy human individuals. Clones were read by immunoSEQ multiplex PCR, and TCRdb kept only the in-frame ones, dropping some. This sample has roughly 200,000 clones, with roughly 70% found just once. Sequences were obtained from memory CD4+ T cells sorted from blood. Described subset: CD45RA-negative fraction. The receptors come from a young man in good health.

This clone was counted a few times. The V and J genes are TRBV27 and TRBJ1-2; no firm D call. The CDR3 totals 13 residues. V shed 3 bases and J shed 4 bases, with 9 bases lying between them. Germline CDR1 and CDR2: MNHEY and SMNVEV (reference sequence). The CDR3 loop is CASSFPGGYGYTF. In DNA form, the CDR3 reads TGTGCCAGCAGTTTCCCGGGCGGCTATGGCTACACCTTC.

This sequence joins TRBV10-3 and TRBJ2-1; D is uncertain. Looked up from germline, CDR1 is ENHRY and CDR2 is SYGVKD. The CDR3 totals 11 residues. V was cut by 1 base and J by 7 bases, with 2 bases left in between. CDR3: CAISELNEQFF. DNA of the CDR3: TGTGCCATCAGTGAGTTGAATGAGCAGTTCTTC.

This chain connects TRBV28 to TRBJ2-7; TRBD1 matches at 7 bases. The CDR3 totals 16 residues. Per the germline V gene, CDR1 is MDHEN and CDR2 is SYDVKM. The V gene end was trimmed by 5 bases and the J gene end by 4 bases; junction bases not matched to a gene: 14. The CDR3 nucleotides are TGTGCCAGCAGTATAATGACAGGGTCCCACGTGTACGAGCAGTACTTC. Encoded protein: CASSIMTGSHVYEQYF.

The V call is TRBV10-3, the J call TRBJ1-5, with D tentatively TRBD1 (6 bases). Per the germline V gene, CDR1 is ENHRY and CDR2 is SYGVKD. The CDR3 has 16 residues. The V and J ends lost 3 bases and 5 bases respectively, with 17 bases between them. The CDR3 protein is CAISDTYGGLDQPQHF. For the CDR3, the DNA is TGTGCCATCAGTGATACCTATGGGGGGCTGGATCAGCCCCAGCATTTT.

This clone was seen only a few times. This chain joins TRBV11-3 and TRBJ1-1; a possible D gene is TRBD1 (6 bases). This CDR3 is 13 amino acids long. V lost 5 bases to trimming and J lost 6 bases, with 13 bases between them. In germline, CDR1 is SGHNT, CDR2 YENEEA. CDR3 nucleotides: TGTGCCAGCAGCACGAAACAGGGTGCTGAAGCTTTCTTT. This codes for CASSTKQGAEAFF.

The chain joins TRBV5-1 to TRBJ2-3; TRBD2 agrees at 10 bases. The V gene end was trimmed by 5 bases and the J gene end by 0 bases; junction bases not matched to a gene: 6. Per the germline V gene, CDR1 is SGHRS and CDR2 is YFSETQ. CDR3 length: 16 amino acids. As DNA, the CDR3 is TGCGCCAGCAGTCAAGAACTAGCGGGAAGCACAGATACGCAGTATTTT. It is translated as CASSQELAGSTDTQYF.

V usage is TRBV28 and J usage is TRBJ1-2; D remains ambiguous. Germline CDR1 is MDHEN and CDR2 is SYDVKM. This CDR3 spans 15 amino acids. Trimming cost V 1 base and J 0 bases, with 9 bases left between them. The CDR3 loop is CASSLLSGTNYGYTF. CDR3 nucleotide sequence: TGTGCCAGCAGTTTATTAAGCGGGACTAACTATGGCTACACCTTC.

The table lists this clone with a few counts. This rearrangement joins TRBV29-1 to TRBJ2-2; possible D gene TRBD1, 6 bases. V was cut by 8 bases and J by 7 bases, with 23 bases left in between. This CDR3 comprises 15 residues. CDR1 is SQVTM and CDR2 is ANQGSEA in the germline V gene. Here the CDR3 DNA reads TGCAGCCCGGTGGGGGCGGACGTATTGGGCGGGGAGCTGTTTTTT. Translation: CSPVGADVLGGELFF.

The chain joins TRBV7-2 to TRBJ1-2; D unresolved. The CDR3 loop spans 16 amino acids. Germline CDR1 is SGHTA and CDR2 is FQGNSA. Trimming cost V 2 bases and J 1 base, with 14 bases left between them. CDR3 nucleotide sequence: TGTGCCAGCAGCTTAACGGGCGCAGGTGGTAACTATGGCTACACCTTC. Translation: CASSLTGAGGNYGYTF.

This chain links TRBV10-3 with TRBJ1-5, with 8 bases identical to TRBD1. CDR1 and CDR2 from the germline V gene are ENHRY and SYGVKD. The CDR3 is 14 amino acids. The V segment lost 5 bases and the J segment 6 bases; nucleotides outside the gene matches: 6. The CDR3: CAISQRTGSQPQHF. CDR3 bases: TGTGCCATCAGTCAGAGGACAGGGAGTCAGCCCCAGCATTTT.

The chain employs TRBV5-1 and TRBJ2-7, with 10 bases aligning to TRBD2. From germline, CDR1 is SGHRS and CDR2 YFSETQ. This CDR3 region has 15 residues. V dropped 3 bases and J dropped 3; count of bases not matched to a gene: 6. CDR3 loop: CASSSRVAGGYEQYF. The CDR3 DNA sequence: TGCGCCAGCAGCTCCAGGGTAGCGGGAGGCTACGAGCAGTACTTC.

This clone has a single count. The chain carries TRBV6-5 and TRBJ1-4, with D maybe TRBD1 (6 bases). Per germline, CDR1 MNHEY and CDR2 SVGAGI. Deletions cut 5 bases from V and 3 bases from J, with 10 bases between. The CDR3 totals 14 residues. CDR3 sequence reads: CASSRTASNEKLFF. The CDR3 bases are TGTGCCAGCAGTAGGACAGCCTCTAATGAAAAACTGTTTTTT.

This chain links TRBV7-9 with TRBJ2-2, with 9 bases identical to TRBD2. Germline assignment: CDR1 SEHNR and CDR2 FQNEAQ (reference sequence). J gave up 4 bases and V 4 bases, and 13 bases lay outside the gene matches. The CDR3 spans 18 residues. CDR3 in amino acids: CASSSEPRTSASTGELFF. CDR3 DNA sequence: TGTGCCAGCAGCTCAGAACCCCGGACTAGCGCTTCCACCGGGGAGCTGTTTTTT.

The chain employs TRBV10-3 and TRBJ2-3, with TRBD1 as a possible D gene (5 bases). CDR3 length: 14 amino acids. Germline V gene lookup returns CDR1 ENHRY and CDR2 SYGVKD. The ends were cut back, 5 bases at V and 4 bases at J, with 13 bases in the middle. CDR3 in amino acids: CAISNQGSADTQYF. The DNA of the CDR3 is TGTGCCATCAGTAACCAGGGTTCAGCAGATACGCAGTATTTT.

The rearrangement uses TRBV28 and TRBJ2-7, with D unresolved. V was cut by 10 bases and J by 2 bases, with 12 bases left in between. The CDR3 contains 12 residues. Germline CDR1 is MDHEN and CDR2 is SYDVKM. The CDR3 region is CATWTEAYEQYF. CDR3 sequence (DNA): TGTGCCACTTGGACCGAAGCCTACGAGCAGTACTTC.

This clone was detected a few times. The CDR3 here is CASSLQVGPDTQYF. CDR3 DNA sequence: TGTGCCAGCAGCTTACAAGTGGGCCCAGATACGCAGTATTTT. V and J are TRBV7-2 and TRBJ2-3; D not resolved. From germline, CDR1 is SGHTA and CDR2 FQGNSA. The germline V and J ends were trimmed by 2 bases and 4 bases, with 10 bases remaining between them. The length of the CDR3 is 14 residues.

V usage is TRBV4-2 and J usage is TRBJ2-3; unclear D gene. Trimming removed 1 base from V and 10 bases from J, with 12 bases in between. The CDR3 extends over 13 amino acids. The V gene's germline CDR1 is LGHNA and CDR2 YNFKEQ. The CDR3 region has the DNA TGTGCCAGCAGCCAAGCGGAAAGTACCGCGCAGTATTTT. Protein sequence: CASSQAESTAQYF.

The J gene is TRBJ1-2, the V gene TRBV27, with D perhaps TRBD1 (5 bases). Trimming stripped 7 bases from V and 4 bases from J, with 16 bases between. The CDR3 runs to 14 residues. Germline CDR1 MNHEY, CDR2 SMNVEV (reference sequence). This CDR3 reads CASKPQDTLYGYTF. The DNA of the CDR3 is TGTGCCAGCAAACCCCAGGACACTCTCTATGGCTACACCTTC.

CDR3 residues: CASSGGFGLAPYEQYF. Here the CDR3 DNA reads TGTGCCAGCAGCGGGGGGTTCGGACTAGCGCCTTACGAGCAGTACTTC. This chain links TRBV5-4 with TRBJ2-7, with 9 bases fitting TRBD2. Germline-derived CDR1 and CDR2 are SGHNT and YYREEE (reference sequence). Trimming cost V 4 bases and J 4 bases; bases outside gene matches: 12. This CDR3 has 16 residues.

The table lists this clone with many counts. CDR3 nucleotides: TGTGCCAGCAGTCCCCGACAGGGTGGCTACACCTTC. Protein: CASSPRQGGYTF. The chain links TRBV6-1 to TRBJ1-2; 7 bases match TRBD1. The junction had 4 bases not matched to a gene; V was cut back by 5 bases and J by 7 bases. The CDR3 loop spans 12 amino acids. Germline lookup yields CDR1 MNHNS and CDR2 SASEGT.

The chain links TRBV6-5 to TRBJ1-2, with a tentative D call TRBD1 (6 bases). Germline CDR1 MNHEY, CDR2 SVGAGI. Trimming removed 8 bases at V and 7 bases at J, with 17 bases between. CDR3 length: 13 residues. CDR3 protein: CASSLGGRSGYTF. CDR3 nucleotides: TGTGCCAGCTCCCTCGGGGGCAGGAGTGGCTACACCTTC.

This rearrangement joins TRBV29-1 to TRBJ2-1, with D hard to call. The germline CDR1 and CDR2 sequences are SQVTM and ANQGSEA. Deletions cut 4 bases from V and 3 bases from J, with 7 bases between. CDR3 length: 12 amino acids. The chain's CDR3 is CSVGSVYNEQFF. The DNA of the CDR3 is TGCAGCGTTGGTTCTGTCTACAATGAGCAGTTCTTC.

The DNA of the CDR3 is TGTGCCAGCAGCCGGGGACTAGATGAGACCCAGTACTTC. Protein: CASSRGLDETQYF. The chain is built from TRBV7-3 and TRBJ2-5; 8 bases fit TRBD2. The CDR3 loop spans 13 amino acids. Germline-derived CDR1 and CDR2 are SGHTA and FQGTGA. Unmatched junction bases numbered 4, after V lost 5 bases and J lost 5 bases.

The V call is TRBV9, the J call TRBJ2-1; D is uncertain. V was clipped by 2 bases and J by 4 bases, with 13 bases between them. The CDR3 is 15 residues long. Germline V CDR1 and CDR2: SGDLS, YYNGEE. The CDR3 nucleotides read TGTGCCAGCAGCGTGCGGATCGGTACTTACAATGAGCAGTTCTTC. Translated, it gives CASSVRIGTYNEQFF. Based on the CDR3 plus reference TRBV9 and TRBJ2-1, the full variable domain is DSGVTQTPKHLITATGQRVTLRCSPRSGDLSVYWYQQSLDQGLQFLIQYYNGEERAKGNILERFSAQQFPDLHSELNLSSLELGDSALYFCASSVRIGTYNEQFFGPGTRLTVL.

The rearrangement links TRBV14 to TRBJ2-7; a weak D match, TRBD2 (5 bases). Looked up from germline, CDR1 is SGHDN and CDR2 is FVKESK. CDR3 size: 16 residues. Trimming took off 4 bases at V and 3 bases at J, with 19 bases between the two ends. The CDR3 loop is CASSLYRGAGVYEQYF. The CDR3 bases are TGTGCCAGCAGCCTTTATCGGGGTGCAGGAGTCTACGAGCAGTACTTC. The full variable domain, rest sourced from reference TRBV14 and TRBJ2-7, is EAGVTQFPSHSVIEKGQTVTLRCDPISGHDNLYWYRRVMGKEIKFLLHFVKESKQDESGMPNNRFLAERTGGTYSTLKVQPAELEDSGVYFCASSLYRGAGVYEQYFGPGTRLTVT.

The J gene is TRBJ2-1, the V gene TRBV29-1, with TRBD2 matching over 7 bases. This CDR3 comprises 12 residues. The germline CDR1 and CDR2 sequences are SQVTM and ANQGSEA. Losses at the gene ends were 7 bases for V and 6 bases for J; bases not matched to a gene: 6. CDR3 protein: CSGGLGINEQFF. The CDR3 DNA reads TGCAGCGGCGGACTAGGGATCAATGAGCAGTTCTTC.